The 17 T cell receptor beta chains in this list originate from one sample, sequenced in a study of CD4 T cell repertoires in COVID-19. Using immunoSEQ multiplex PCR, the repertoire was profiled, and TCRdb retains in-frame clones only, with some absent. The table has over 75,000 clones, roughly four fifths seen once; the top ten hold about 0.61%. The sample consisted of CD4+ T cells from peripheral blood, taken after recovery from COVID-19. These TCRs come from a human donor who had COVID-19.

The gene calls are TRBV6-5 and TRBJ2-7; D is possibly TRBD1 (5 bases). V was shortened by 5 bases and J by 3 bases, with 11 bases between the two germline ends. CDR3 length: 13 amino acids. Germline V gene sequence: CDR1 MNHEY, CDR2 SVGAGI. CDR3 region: CASSPRQIYEQYF. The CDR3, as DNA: TGTGCCAGCAGTCCCCGACAGATCTACGAGCAGTACTTC.

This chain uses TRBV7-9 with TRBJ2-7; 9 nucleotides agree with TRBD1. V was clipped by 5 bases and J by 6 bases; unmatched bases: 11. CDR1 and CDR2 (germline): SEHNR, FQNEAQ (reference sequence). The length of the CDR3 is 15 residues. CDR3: CASSPGGTGIREQYF. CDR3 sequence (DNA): TGTGCCAGCAGCCCAGGAGGGACAGGGATCCGCGAGCAGTACTTC.

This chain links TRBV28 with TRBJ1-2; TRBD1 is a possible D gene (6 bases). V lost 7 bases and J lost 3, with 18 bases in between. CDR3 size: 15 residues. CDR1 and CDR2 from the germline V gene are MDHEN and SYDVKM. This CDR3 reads CASTPGRDTYYGYTF. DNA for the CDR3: TGTGCCAGCACCCCGGGGCGGGACACCTACTATGGCTACACCTTC.

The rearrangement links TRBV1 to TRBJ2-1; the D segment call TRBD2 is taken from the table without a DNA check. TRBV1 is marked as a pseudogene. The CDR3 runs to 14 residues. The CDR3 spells CTSSQDCEGPSQFF. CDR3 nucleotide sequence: TGCACCAGCAGCCAAGATTGCGAGGGCCCTTCTCAATTCTTC.

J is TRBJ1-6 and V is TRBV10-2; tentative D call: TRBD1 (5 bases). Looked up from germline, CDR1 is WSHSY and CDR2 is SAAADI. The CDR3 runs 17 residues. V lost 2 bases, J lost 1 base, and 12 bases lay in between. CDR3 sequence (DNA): TGCGCCAGCAGTGAGAATGTATCAGGGTCCTATAATTCACCCCTCCACTTT. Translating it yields CASSENVSGSYNSPLHF.

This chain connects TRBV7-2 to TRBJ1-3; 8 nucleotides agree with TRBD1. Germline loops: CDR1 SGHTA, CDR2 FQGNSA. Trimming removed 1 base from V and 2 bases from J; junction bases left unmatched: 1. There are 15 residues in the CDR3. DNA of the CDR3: TGTGCCAGCAGCTTAGGACAGGGGACTGGAAACACCATATATTTT. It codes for CASSLGQGTGNTIYF.

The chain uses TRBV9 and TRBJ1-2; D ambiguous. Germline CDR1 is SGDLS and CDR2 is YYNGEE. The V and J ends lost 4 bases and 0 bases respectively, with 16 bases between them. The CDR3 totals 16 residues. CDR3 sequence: CASSPALRTANYGYTF. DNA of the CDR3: TGTGCCAGCAGCCCCGCCTTGAGGACGGCTAACTATGGCTACACCTTC.

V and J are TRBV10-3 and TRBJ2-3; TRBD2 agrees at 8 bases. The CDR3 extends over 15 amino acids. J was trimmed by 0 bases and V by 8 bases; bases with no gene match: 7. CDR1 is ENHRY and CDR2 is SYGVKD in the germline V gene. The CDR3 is CAIRTSGLSTDTQYF. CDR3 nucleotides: TGTGCCATCCGTACTAGCGGACTTAGCACAGATACGCAGTATTTT.

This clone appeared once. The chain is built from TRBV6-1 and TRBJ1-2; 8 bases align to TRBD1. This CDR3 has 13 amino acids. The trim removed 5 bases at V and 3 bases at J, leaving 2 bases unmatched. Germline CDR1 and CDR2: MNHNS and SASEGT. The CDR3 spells CASSPTGDYGYTF. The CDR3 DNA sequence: TGTGCCAGCAGTCCGACAGGGGACTATGGCTACACCTTC.

Here the CDR3 reads CASSSGEGEVLRSTDTQYF. Here the CDR3 DNA reads TGTGCCAGCAGCTCCGGGGAGGGGGAAGTACTAAGGAGCACAGATACGCAGTATTTT. The chain employs TRBV7-2 and TRBJ2-3; perhaps TRBD2 as D (7 bases). V lost 4 bases to trimming and J lost 0 bases, with 23 bases between them. This CDR3 has 19 amino acids. Germline CDR1 reads SGHTA; CDR2 reads FQGNSA.

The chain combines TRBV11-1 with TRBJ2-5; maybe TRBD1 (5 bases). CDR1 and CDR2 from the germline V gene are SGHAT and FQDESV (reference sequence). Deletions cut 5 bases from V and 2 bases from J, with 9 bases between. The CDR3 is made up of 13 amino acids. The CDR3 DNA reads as TGTGCCAGCAGCCGAGACAGTCAAGAGACCCAGTACTTC. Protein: CASSRDSQETQYF.

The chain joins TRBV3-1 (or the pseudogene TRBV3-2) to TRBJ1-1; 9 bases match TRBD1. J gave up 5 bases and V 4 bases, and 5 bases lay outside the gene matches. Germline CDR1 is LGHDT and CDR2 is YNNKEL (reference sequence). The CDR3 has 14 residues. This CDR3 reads CASSPGQGRTEAFF. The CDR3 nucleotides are TGTGCCAGCAGCCCGGGACAGGGAAGGACTGAAGCTTTCTTT.

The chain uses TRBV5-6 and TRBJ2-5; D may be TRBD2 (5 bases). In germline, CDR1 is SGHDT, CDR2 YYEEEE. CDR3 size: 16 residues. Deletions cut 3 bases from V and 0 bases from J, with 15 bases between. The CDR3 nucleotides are TGTGCCAGCAGCTCGGTCCTACTAGGGTACCAAGAGACCCAGTACTTC. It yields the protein CASSSVLLGYQETQYF.

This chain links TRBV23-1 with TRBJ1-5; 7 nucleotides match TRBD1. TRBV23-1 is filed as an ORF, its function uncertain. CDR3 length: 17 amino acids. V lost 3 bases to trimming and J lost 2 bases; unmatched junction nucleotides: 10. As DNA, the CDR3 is TGCGCCAGCAGTCAGGGAGGGGGCGCTTTGGGCAATCAGCCCCAGCATTTT. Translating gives CASSQGGGALGNQPQHF.

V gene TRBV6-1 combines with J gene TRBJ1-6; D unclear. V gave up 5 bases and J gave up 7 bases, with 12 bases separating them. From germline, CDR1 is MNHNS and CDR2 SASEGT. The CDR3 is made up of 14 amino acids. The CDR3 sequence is CASSLEGQNSPLHF. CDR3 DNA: TGTGCCAGCAGTCTCGAGGGCCAGAATTCACCCCTCCACTTT.

The CDR3 is CASSWRGTPNTGELFF. The DNA of the CDR3 is TGCGCCAGCAGCTGGAGGGGGACACCTAACACCGGGGAGCTGTTTTTT. The chain links TRBV5-1 to TRBJ2-2, with D tentatively TRBD1 or TRBD2 (6 bases each). This CDR3 is built from 16 residues. V was clipped by 3 bases and J by 2 bases, with 14 bases between them. CDR1 and CDR2 (germline): SGHRS, YFSETQ. The full variable domain, its missing parts supplied by reference TRBV5-1 and TRBJ2-2, is KAGVTQTPRYLIKTRGQQVTLSCSPISGHRSVSWYQQTPGQGLQFLFEYFSETQRNKGNFPGRFSGRQFSNSRSEMNVSTLELGDSALYLCASSWRGTPNTGELFFGEGSRLTVL.

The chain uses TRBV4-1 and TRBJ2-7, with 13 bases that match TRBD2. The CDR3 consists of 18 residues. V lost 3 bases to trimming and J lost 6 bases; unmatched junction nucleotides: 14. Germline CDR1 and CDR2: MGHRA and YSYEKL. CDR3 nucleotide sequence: TGCGCCAGCAGCCAGGGAAGACTAGCGGGGGGCCCGGTATTCGAGCAGTACTTC. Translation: CASSQGRLAGGPVFEQYF.